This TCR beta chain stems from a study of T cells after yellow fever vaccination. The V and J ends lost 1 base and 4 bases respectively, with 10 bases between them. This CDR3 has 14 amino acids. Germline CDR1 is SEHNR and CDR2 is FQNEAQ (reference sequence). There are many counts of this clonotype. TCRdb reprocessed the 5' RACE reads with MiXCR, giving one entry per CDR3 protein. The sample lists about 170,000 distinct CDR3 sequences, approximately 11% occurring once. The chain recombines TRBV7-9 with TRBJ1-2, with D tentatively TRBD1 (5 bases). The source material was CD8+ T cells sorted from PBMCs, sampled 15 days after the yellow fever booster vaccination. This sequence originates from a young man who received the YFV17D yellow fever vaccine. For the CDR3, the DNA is TGTGCCAGCAGCTTAGAAGGGGCGTCCTATGGCTACACCTTC. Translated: CASSLEGASYGYTF.